The 27 T cell receptor beta chains below were found in one sample sequenced in a study of T cells in Graves' hyperthyroidism and ophthalmopathy. Using RNA transcripts as the source, TCR beta CDR3 regions were amplified. HTBI primers drove first-round RT-PCR of the TCR CDR3. TCRdb reprocessed the multiplex PCR reads with MiXCR, giving one entry per CDR3 protein. The repertoire holds 500,000 to 600,000 distinct CDR3 sequences, with approximately 44% as singletons. The sample was peripheral blood or thyroid tissue (not recorded which). These receptors originate from a woman in her late teens or twenties with Graves' hyperthyroidism.

This clonotype was seen ten or more times. The chain employs TRBV25-1 and TRBJ1-1, with D uncertain. There are 18 residues in the CDR3. The ends were cut back, 2 bases at V and 2 bases at J, with 21 bases in the middle. Germline values: CDR1 MGHDK, CDR2 SYGVNS. This CDR3 reads CASSEHSPHVTRNTEAFF. CDR3 coding DNA: TGTGCCAGCAGTGAACATAGTCCACACGTGACAAGAAACACTGAAGCTTTCTTT.

With regard to this clonotype: The junction does not match germline at one end; this may be a read error. The chain links TRBV7-9 to TRBJ2-5; TRBD1 matches at 8 bases. Germline V gene lookup returns CDR1 SEHNR and CDR2 FQNEAQ (reference sequence). The CDR3 totals 14 residues. The CDR3 is CASSAGQEQETQYF. CDR3 DNA sequence: TGCGCCAGCAGCGCGGGACAGGAGCAAGAGACCCAGTACTTC.

About this clonotype: One junction end disagrees with the germline gene, perhaps due to a read error. The chain uses TRBV11-2 and TRBJ2-2; TRBD2 matches 7 bases. From germline, CDR1 is SGHAT and CDR2 FQNNGV. There are 13 residues in the CDR3. The CDR3 region is CASSLTSAGQLFF. DNA for the CDR3: TGTGCCAGCAGCTTAACTAGCGCCGGGCAGCTGTTTTTT.

The chain recombines TRBV19 with TRBJ1-5; D is ambiguous. The V end was cut by 8 bases, the J end by 4 bases, with 9 bases between. Per germline, CDR1 LNHDA and CDR2 SQIVND (reference sequence). The CDR3 runs 12 residues. DNA for the CDR3: TGTGCCAGTCTGATCGTTAATCAGCCCCAGCATTTT. Amino acids: CASLIVNQPQHF. Full variable domain (remainder filled in from reference TRBV19 and TRBJ1-5): DGGITQSPKYLFRKEGQNVTLSCEQNLNHDAMYWYRQDPGQGLRLIYYSQIVNDFQKGDIAEGYSVSREKKESFPLTVTSAQKNPTAFYLCASLIVNQPQHFGDGTRLSIL.

The chain recombines TRBV7-2 with TRBJ1-1; D is undetermined. V dropped 4 bases and J dropped 9 bases, with 18 bases sitting between them. In germline, CDR1 is SGHTA, CDR2 FQGNSA. The CDR3 covers 14 residues. The CDR3 loop reads CASSSRVPGVQAFF. The CDR3 DNA reads as TGTGCCAGCAGCTCGCGGGTCCCCGGGGTCCAAGCTTTCTTT.

The CDR3, as DNA: TGTGCCAGCAGCTTGGGGACAGGGTTAGGTGAGACCCAGTACTTC. Residues: CASSLGTGLGETQYF. The J gene is TRBJ2-5, the V gene TRBV7-3; 9 nucleotides match TRBD1. This CDR3 spans 15 amino acids. Germline V CDR1 and CDR2: SGHTA, FQGTGA. V dropped 3 bases and J dropped 5; count of bases not matched to a gene: 7.

Concerning this clonotype: This may come from a read error, since a much larger clone is one base off. The chain has TRBV20-1 and TRBJ1-4, with 8 bases fitting TRBD1. Germline V gene sequence: CDR1 DFQATT, CDR2 SNEGSKA (reference sequence). The CDR3 has 16 amino acids. CDR3: CSAGERTGRYDEKLFF. DNA for the CDR3: TGCAGTGCTGGAGAGAGGACAGGGAGGTACGATGAAAAACTGTTTTTT.

The chain is built from TRBV29-1 and TRBJ1-2; D is unclear. Germline CDR1 is SQVTM and CDR2 is ANQGSEA. The CDR3 loop spans 13 amino acids. V lost 8 bases and J 8 bases, leaving 21 bases between the germline ends. The CDR3 spells CSLTSGVLDGYTF. The CDR3 DNA is TGCAGCCTTACGTCAGGAGTGTTAGACGGCTACACCTTC.

This clonotype was found once. The J gene is TRBJ2-7, the V gene TRBV20-1; perhaps TRBD1 as D (7 bases). V was shortened by 1 base and J by 5 bases, with 12 bases between the two germline ends. This CDR3 comprises 13 residues. Germline CDR1 is DFQATT and CDR2 is SNEGSKA (reference sequence). The CDR3 DNA is TGCAGTGCTAGAGGAAGCAGGGGGGACGAGCAGTACTTC. This sequence encodes CSARGSRGDEQYF.

This clonotype occurred many times. The rearrangement joins TRBV7-2 to TRBJ2-5; D remains ambiguous. Per the germline V gene, CDR1 is SGHTA and CDR2 is FQGNSA. Trimming cost V 5 bases and J 1 base, with 14 bases left between them. This CDR3 is 15 amino acids long. The CDR3 DNA follows: TGTGCCAGCAGCCGATCCCTACCGGTCCAAGAGACCCAGTACTTC. This translates into CASSRSLPVQETQYF.

This clonotype was recorded at least ten times. This sequence joins TRBV10-3 and TRBJ2-7; 10 bases are shared with TRBD1. V dropped 10 bases and J dropped 5; count of bases not matched to a gene: 11. Germline V CDR1 and CDR2: ENHRY, SYGVKD. This CDR3 spans 14 amino acids. CDR3 DNA: TGTGCCACCGAAGTGGGACAGGGGTTCCACGAGCAGTACTTC. This gives the protein CATEVGQGFHEQYF.

This clonotype was counted many times. This chain joins TRBV10-3 and TRBJ1-4; D uncertain. V was clipped by 4 bases and J by 4 bases, with 7 bases between them. The CDR3 is 13 residues long. The V gene's germline CDR1 is ENHRY and CDR2 SYGVKD. The CDR3 DNA follows: TGTGCCATCAGTGGGGCTCTTAATGAAAAACTGTTTTTT. Its translation: CAISGALNEKLFF.

With respect to this clonotype: Since a much larger clone is just one base distant, this may be a read error. The CDR3 sequence: CATSRSKTGGYGQYF. Here the CDR3 DNA reads TGTGCCACCAGCAGATCGAAGACAGGGGGCTACGGGCAGTACTTC. The J gene is TRBJ2-7, the V gene TRBV7-6; 10 bases are a match to TRBD1. CDR3 length: 15 amino acids. The germline V gene encodes CDR1 SGHVS and CDR2 FNYEAQ.

CDR3 nucleotides: TGTGCCAGCAGCTCGGACGGGACTGCGAAACACGAGCAGTACTTC. This translates into CASSSDGTAKHEQYF. The chain has TRBV5-5 and TRBJ2-7; D possibly corresponds to TRBD2 (6 bases). Germline lookup yields CDR1 SGHKS and CDR2 YYEKEE (reference sequence). V lost 3 bases and J 5 bases, leaving 18 bases between the germline ends. This CDR3 region has 15 residues.

This clonotype appeared a single time. The rearrangement joins TRBV6-5 to TRBJ2-5, with D perhaps assigned TRBD1 or TRBD2 (6 bases each). Germline V gene data show CDR1 as MNHEY and CDR2 as SVGAGI. Trimming removed 8 bases at V and 5 bases at J, with 18 bases between. The CDR3 length is 14 residues. CDR3 in amino acids: CASGAPGGGETQYF. CDR3 sequence (DNA): TGTGCCAGCGGGGCCCCAGGAGGGGGTGAGACCCAGTACTTC.

This clonotype was detected many times. The J gene is TRBJ1-6, the V gene TRBV10-2; unclear D gene. CDR3 length: 13 residues. From germline, CDR1 is WSHSY and CDR2 SAAADI. Trimming took off 8 bases at V and 10 bases at J, with 15 bases between the two ends. CDR3 sequence (DNA): TGCGCCAGCTTTACTGGAGGTCCGTCACCCCTCCACTTT. As protein: CASFTGGPSPLHF.

The rearrangement uses TRBV29-1 and TRBJ2-7; the match to TRBD1 covers 8 bases. This CDR3 comprises 12 residues. V trimming: 8 bases; J trimming: 6 bases; junction bases outside the gene matches: 9. Per germline, CDR1 SQVTM and CDR2 ANQGSEA. The CDR3 region has the DNA TGCAGCCTCGGGACAGGTCCTTTCGAGCAGTACTTC. The encoded protein is CSLGTGPFEQYF.

CDR3 region: CATSDTTGYLADTQYF. The CDR3 DNA sequence: TGTGCCACCAGTGACACTACAGGGTATTTGGCAGATACGCAGTATTTT. The rearrangement links TRBV24-1 to TRBJ2-3; maybe TRBD1 (6 bases). The CDR3 runs 16 residues. Trimming removed 4 bases at V and 4 bases at J, with 17 bases between. From germline, CDR1 is KGHDR and CDR2 SFDVKD.

As to this clonotype: A read error may be the cause here, since a much bigger clone is one base away. The rearrangement links TRBV5-1 to TRBJ2-7; D possibly corresponds to TRBD2 (6 bases). Germline V CDR1 and CDR2: SGHRS, YFSETQ. The CDR3 contains 14 residues. The CDR3: CAGSLPGVVYEQYF. The CDR3 region has the DNA TGCGCCGGCAGCTTGCCGGGGGTCGTCTACGAGCAGTACTTC.

About this clonotype: Here the CDR3 omits its conserved ending phenylalanine or tryptophan, so a read error is the likely source. The chain combines TRBV2 with TRBJ2-2; the match to TRBD2 covers 12 bases. Trimming at V came to 1 base and at J to 6 bases, leaving 3 bases not matched to a gene. The CDR3 spans 16 residues. Germline V CDR1 and CDR2: SNHLY, FYNNEI. In DNA, the CDR3 is TGTGCCAGCAGTGAAGAAACTAGCGGGAGGTCCGGGGAGCTGTTTTCT. This gives the protein CASSEETSGRSGELFS.

This clonotype was observed a handful of times. V gene TRBV29-1 combines with J gene TRBJ2-7, with 9 bases fitting TRBD2. The J call is doubtful: the DNA matches TRBJ2-1 better. The CDR3 is made up of 15 amino acids. Germline assignment: CDR1 SQVTM and CDR2 ANQGSEA. Here the CDR3 DNA reads TGCAGCGTTGAAGGCGGGAGGGGTACCTACAATGAGCAGTTCTTC. Amino acid sequence: CSVEGGRGTYNEQFF.

The table lists this clonotype with many counts. The CDR3 DNA sequence: TGTGCCAGCAATGCTGGGACAGGGGGCAATCAGCCCCAGCATTTT. Translating it yields CASNAGTGGNQPQHF. The V and J genes are TRBV6-5 and TRBJ1-5; 10 positions agree with TRBD1. The CDR3 extends over 15 amino acids. Germline-derived CDR1 and CDR2 are MNHEY and SVGAGI. The junction had 5 bases not matched to a gene; V was cut back by 7 bases and J by 2 bases.

Comments on this clonotype: A much larger clonotype is one base distant, so this may be a read error. The CDR3 is CASSYPGLYGQYF. The CDR3 DNA follows: TGTGCCAGCAGTTACCCCGGGCTGTACGGGCAGTACTTC. J is TRBJ2-7 and V is TRBV6-2 or TRBV6-3; no reliable D call. Germline CDR1 is MNHEY and CDR2 is SVGEGT. The CDR3 length is 13 residues.

Comments on this clonotype: An end of the junction differs from the germline gene, which may be a read error. The chain is built from TRBV5-4 and TRBJ1-2; no firm D call. This CDR3 contains 15 residues. The germline CDR1 and CDR2 sequences are SGHNT and YYREEE (reference sequence). CDR3 residues: CASSPPAQPNYGHTF. CDR3 nucleotide sequence: TGTGCCAGCTCACCACCGGCACAGCCTAACTATGGCCACACCTTC. The full variable domain, with the rest looked up from reference TRBV5-4 and TRBJ1-2, is ETGVTQSPTHLIKTRGQQVTLRCSSQSGHNTVSWYQQALGQGPQFIFQYYREEENGRGNFPPRFSGLQFPNYSSELNVNALELDDSALYLCASSPPAQPNYGHTFGSGTRLTVV.

A word on this clonotype: An end of the junction differs from the germline gene, which may be a read error. The chain employs TRBV15 and TRBJ2-7; TRBD2 matches at 8 bases. The CDR3 is 14 residues long. CDR1 is LNHNV, CDR2 YYDKDF, per germline (reference sequence). CDR3 sequence reads: CATSKILADNEQYF. CDR3 bases: TGTGCCACTAGCAAAATACTAGCGGACAATGAGCAGTACTTC.

The J gene is TRBJ1-5, the V gene TRBV7-8; D may be TRBD1 (5 bases). CDR1 and CDR2 from the germline V gene are SGHVS and FQNEAQ. Trimming took off 0 bases at V and 6 bases at J, with 12 bases between the two ends. The CDR3 consists of 15 residues. In DNA, the CDR3 is TGTGCCAGCAGCTTAGCTGAGGCAGGGTCTCAGCCCCAGCATTTT. Its protein product is CASSLAEAGSQPQHF.

This clonotype was observed at least ten times. The J gene is TRBJ2-7, the V gene TRBV7-6, with TRBD1 matching 9 bases. The length of the CDR3 is 15 residues. V gave up 4 bases and J gave up 4 bases; unmatched junction bases: 8. Germline V gene lookup returns CDR1 SGHVS and CDR2 FNYEAQ. CDR3 in amino acids: CASSSQLDRGYEQYF. DNA for the CDR3: TGTGCCAGCAGCTCCCAACTGGACAGGGGTTACGAGCAGTACTTC.